The clone carrying this TCR beta chain has at least ten counts. Its specificity is not known. These data are taken from a study of T cells in Graves' hyperthyroidism and ophthalmopathy. The study's findings and limits: For ophthalmopathy, model prediction preceded onset by a median about 6 months.

There were TCR beta CDR3 regions amplified from RNA transcripts. TCR CDR3 underwent first-round RT-PCR with the HTBI primer set. A single record per CDR3 protein comes from TCRdb applying MiXCR to the multiplex PCR reads. The table has a few hundred thousand distinct CDR3 sequences, 15% to 18% seen once; the top ten hold approximately 30%. Trimming cost V 5 bases and J 0 bases; bases outside gene matches: 0. The CDR3 is 14 residues long. The germline V gene encodes CDR1 MDHEN and CDR2 SYDVKM. The receptor's source is a woman under 30 with Graves' hyperthyroidism that later progressed to Graves' ophthalmopathy. The sequenced sample consisted of blood. This sequence joins TRBV28 and TRBJ2-1, with TRBD2 matching 8 bases. CDR3 sequence: CASSSGSSYNEQFF. The CDR3 region has the DNA TGTGCCAGCAGTAGCGGGAGCTCCTACAATGAGCAGTTCTTC.